This T cell receptor beta chain was recorded in a study of shared clonotypes between healthy human individuals. General observations from the study: Clonotype sharing among donors, it was expected, would be affected by sequencing depth.

Trimming left V 6 bases short and J 1 base short, with 17 bases between. Germline V CDR1 and CDR2: SQVTM, ANQGSEA. CDR3 length: 15 residues. With respect to this clone: Its antigen is currently unknown.

This table comes from immunoSEQ multiplex PCR, and its TCRdb copy is limited to in-frame clones, with some not included. The data hold a few hundred thousand clones, with approximately 79% observed a single time. The V call is TRBV29-1, the J call TRBJ2-3; D call uncertain. Material: PBMCs. The sequence derives from a woman between 35 and 50 years old in good health. Some clones in this sample may be carry-over from other donors' samples. CDR3 amino acids: CSVKPDVGGTDTQYF. The CDR3 region has the DNA TGCAGCGTCAAACCGGACGTTGGGGGCACAGATACGCAGTATTTT.